This T cell receptor (beta chain) was recovered during a study of cytomegalovirus exposure and HLA in healthy donors. Assay: immunoSEQ multiplex PCR; the TCRdb copy retains only in-frame clones and omits some. The sample consists of approximately 200,000 clones, 84% of them appearing once. Germline V lookup: CDR1 MNHEY, CDR2 SVGAGI. V gave up 6 bases and J gave up 0 bases, with 11 bases separating them. The CDR3 consists of 14 residues. The sequenced sample was PBMCs. This sequence was found in a woman in her 30s in good health and CMV-seropositive. The rearrangement links TRBV6-5 to TRBJ1-1; D might be TRBD1 (5 bases). In DNA form, the CDR3 reads TGTGCCAGCAGCCTAGACAGCGTGAACACTGAAGCTTTCTTT. It is translated as CASSLDSVNTEAFF.